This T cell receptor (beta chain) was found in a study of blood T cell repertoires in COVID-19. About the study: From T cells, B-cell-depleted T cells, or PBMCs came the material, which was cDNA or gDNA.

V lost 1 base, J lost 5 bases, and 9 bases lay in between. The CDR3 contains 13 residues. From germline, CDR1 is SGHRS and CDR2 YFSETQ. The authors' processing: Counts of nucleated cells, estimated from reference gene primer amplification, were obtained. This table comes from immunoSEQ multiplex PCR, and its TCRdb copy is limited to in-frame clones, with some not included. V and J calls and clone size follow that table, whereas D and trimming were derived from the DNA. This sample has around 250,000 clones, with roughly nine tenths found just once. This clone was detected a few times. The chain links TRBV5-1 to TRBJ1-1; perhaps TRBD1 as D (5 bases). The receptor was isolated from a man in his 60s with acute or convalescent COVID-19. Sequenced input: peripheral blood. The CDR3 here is CASSLWGETEAFF. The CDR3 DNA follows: TGCGCCAGCAGCTTGTGGGGGGAAACTGAAGCTTTCTTT. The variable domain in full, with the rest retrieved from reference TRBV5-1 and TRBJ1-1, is KAGVTQTPRYLIKTRGQQVTLSCSPISGHRSVSWYQQTPGQGLQFLFEYFSETQRNKGNFPGRFSGRQFSNSRSEMNVSTLELGDSALYLCASSLWGETEAFFGQGTRLTVV.